Listed below are T cell receptor beta chains from one sample, sequenced in a study of cytomegalovirus exposure and HLA in healthy donors. Clones were read by immunoSEQ multiplex PCR, and TCRdb kept only the in-frame ones, dropping some. The table includes about 150,000 clones, roughly 85% detected once. Sequenced material: PBMCs. The receptors here all came from a male donor in good health and CMV-seronegative. Each CDR3 is given with its conserved first and last residue. Fields, in order: CDR3 length, D gene, J gene, V gene, clone size, CDR3 protein, CDR3 DNA. A D gene is named only where the DNA matches it firmly. Part of the rows lack a size; the others show once, few, many or a class for expanded clones.

>16|TRBD2|TRBJ2-4|TRBV29-1|few
CSVESSGRLGGNIQYF
TGCAGCGTTGAATCTAGCGGGAGGCTCGGAGGGAACATTCAGTACTTC
>15|.|TRBJ2-7|TRBV18|.
CASSPRDRLGYEQYF
TGTGCCAGCTCACCGCGGGACAGACTAGGGTACGAGCAGTACTTC
>19|.|TRBJ2-1|TRBV12-2|.
CASRSRILGRDELYNEQFF
TGTGCAAGTCGCTCCCGGATTTTAGGGCGGGACGAACTATACAATGAGCAGTTCTTC
>15|.|TRBJ2-2|TRBV27|.
CASSGLAPSAGELFF
TGTGCCAGCAGTGGTCTAGCCCCGAGTGCTGGGGAGCTGTTTTTT
>13|TRBD1|TRBJ1-2|TRBV2|.
CASSGSGGYGYTF
TGTGCCAGCAGCGGCTCAGGGGGCTATGGCTACACCTTC
>13|.|TRBJ1-6|TRBV9|.
CASSPEGYSPLHF
TGTGCCAGCAGCCCTGAGGGTTATTCACCCCTCCACTTT
>15|.|TRBJ2-2|TRBV5-8|.
CASSLRGLNTGELFF
TGTGCCAGCAGCTTGAGGGGCCTCAACACCGGGGAGCTGTTTTTT
>15|TRBD2|TRBJ2-2|TRBV6-1|.
CASSHSGKNTGELFF
TGTGCCAGCAGTCATAGCGGGAAGAACACCGGGGAGCTGTTTTTT
>18|TRBD1|TRBJ1-6|TRBV7-9|.
CASSLGRTGGSYNSPLHF
TGTGCCAGCAGCTTAGGAAGGACAGGGGGCTCCTATAATTCACCCCTCCACTTT
>15|.|TRBJ2-2|TRBV6-5|.
CASRPRHGVTGELFF
TGTGCCAGCAGACCCCGACATGGTGTCACCGGGGAGCTGTTTTTT
>11|TRBD1|TRBJ1-2|TRBV30|.
CAWGTGHGYTF
TGTGCCTGGGGGACAGGCCATGGCTACACCTTC
>17|TRBD1|TRBJ2-1|TRBV19|.
CASSSQHGTGLSNEQFF
TGTGCCAGTAGTAGCCAACACGGGACAGGGCTATCCAATGAGCAGTTCTTC
>15|TRBD2|TRBJ2-7|TRBV9|.
CASSALAGGTYEQYF
TGTGCCAGCAGCGCCCTAGCGGGAGGTACCTACGAGCAGTACTTC